One T cell receptor beta chain is described in this entry. This clonotype was observed a handful of times. No cognate antigen has been identified for it. There are no base qualities to consult, and no much larger clone falls within one base. The sample belongs to a study of early T cells in non-severe SARS-CoV-2 infection (dated by TCRdb to the early 2020s). General notes on the study: Bulk RNA from unsorted whole blood was used for TCR sequencing, so alpha and beta chains could not be paired. Results and caveats for the whole study, not just this receptor: VDJdb matching was skewed toward anti-spike CD8 responses and likely underestimated virus-specific expansions, missing private and CD4 specificities.

A case-control design nested within a healthcare worker cohort in London, UK, was used, with weekly nasopharyngeal swab PCR tests and blood sampling performed. Healthcare workers were recruited during the week of the UK lockdown, between 23 and 31 March 2020, and followed weekly for up to roughly 16 weeks. Trimming at the junction amounts to 3 bases on V and 3 bases on J, and the germline ends lie 23 bases apart. For CDR1 and CDR2, the germline V gene (reference sequence) lists LNHNV and YYDKDF. The CDR3 runs 18 amino acids, cysteine and phenylalanine included. The CDR3 DNA has 54 bases and is translated from base 1. Library generation was performed with 5' RACE. Instrument used: NextSeq 500. In the TCR library protocol, unique molecular identifiers were attached to individual cDNA molecules to correct for PCR bias and sequencing error. TCR alpha and beta chains were both sequenced, and the abundances of alpha and beta sequences in each sample were closely correlated with each other. The original pipeline was this. Decombinator V4 was used to annotate TCR sequences for V gene, J gene and CDR3. Expanded TCRs were defined as changing significantly between any two time points under a Poisson model with p below 0.0001. Abundances of TCRs were expressed as counts per million after normalisation to the total number of TCRs sequenced in each sample. MAIT TCRs were defined by TRAV1-2 paired with TRAJ12, TRAJ20 or TRAJ33, and iNKT TCRs by TRAV10 paired with TRAJ18. VDJdb, accessed 1 November 2021, was searched for CMV, EBV and SARS-CoV-2 annotated TCRs, excluding TCRs annotated for multiple antigens. TCRdb applied fastp at Q25 and MiXCR to the public reads, then kept only in-frame beta chains. For every CDR3 protein sequence, its rows merge into one entry that carries the most common genes and DNA. The V and J calls were determined by TCRdb, not by the authors. This sample has more than 35,000 distinct CDR3 sequences in its table, and over 4.5% of those were observed once. The ten largest make up roughly 27% of the sample.

The source is an adult who was a healthcare worker with PCR-confirmed SARS-CoV-2 infection or an uninfected control (not recorded which). This receptor chain uses TRBV15 and TRBJ1-2; TRBD1 is a possible D gene, resting on 6 matching bases. The sequenced material came from whole blood. The DNA is TGTGCCACCAGCAGCTCGTGGACAGCCACGGGTGGGGACTATGGCTACACCTTC. Translated, it reads CATSSSWTATGGDYGYTF. Beyond the CDR3, the reference TRBV15 and TRBJ1-2 genes provide the residues; the full variable domain reads: DAMVIQNPRYQVTQFGKPVTLSCSQTLNHNVMYWYQQKSSQAPKLLFHYYDKDFNNEADTPDNFQSRRPNTSFCFLDIRSPGLGDTAMYLCATSSSWTATGGDYGYTFGSGTRLTVV.